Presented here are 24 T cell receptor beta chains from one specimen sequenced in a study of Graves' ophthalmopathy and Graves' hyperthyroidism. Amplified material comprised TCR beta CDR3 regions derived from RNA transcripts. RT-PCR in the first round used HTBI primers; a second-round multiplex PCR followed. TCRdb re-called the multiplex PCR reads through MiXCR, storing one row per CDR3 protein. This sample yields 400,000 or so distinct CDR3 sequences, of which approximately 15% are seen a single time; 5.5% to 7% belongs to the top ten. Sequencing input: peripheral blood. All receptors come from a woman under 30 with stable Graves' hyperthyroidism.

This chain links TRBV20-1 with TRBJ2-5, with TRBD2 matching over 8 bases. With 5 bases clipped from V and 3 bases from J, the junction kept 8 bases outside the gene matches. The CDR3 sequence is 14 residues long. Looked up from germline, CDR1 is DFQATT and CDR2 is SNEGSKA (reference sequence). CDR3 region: CSAASGQPKETQYF. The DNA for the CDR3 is TGCAGTGCTGCTAGCGGGCAACCGAAAGAGACCCAGTACTTC.

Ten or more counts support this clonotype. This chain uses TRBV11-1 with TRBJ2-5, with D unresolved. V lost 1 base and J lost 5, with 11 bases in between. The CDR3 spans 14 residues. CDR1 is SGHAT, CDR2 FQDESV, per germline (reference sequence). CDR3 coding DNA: TGTGCCAGCAGCTTAGGGCCCCGCCGGGAGACCCAGTACTTC. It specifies CASSLGPRRETQYF.

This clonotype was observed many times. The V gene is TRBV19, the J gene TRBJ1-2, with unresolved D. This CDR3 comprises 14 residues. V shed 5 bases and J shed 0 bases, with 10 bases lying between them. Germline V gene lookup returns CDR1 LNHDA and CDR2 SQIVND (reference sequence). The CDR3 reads CASSPWETNYGYTF. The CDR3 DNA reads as TGTGCCAGTAGTCCATGGGAGACTAACTATGGCTACACCTTC. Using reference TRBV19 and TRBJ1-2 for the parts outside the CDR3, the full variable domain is DGGITQSPKYLFRKEGQNVTLSCEQNLNHDAMYWYRQDPGQGLRLIYYSQIVNDFQKGDIAEGYSVSREKKESFPLTVTSAQKNPTAFYLCASSPWETNYGYTFGSGTRLTVV.

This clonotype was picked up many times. CDR3: CASSLTGGADGYTF. The DNA of the CDR3 is TGTGCCAGCAGCCTCACAGGGGGCGCGGATGGCTACACCTTC. This rearrangement joins TRBV7-3 to TRBJ1-2; 9 positions match TRBD1. CDR3 length equals 14 residues. With V trimmed by 5 bases and J by 6 bases, 7 bases remained unmatched. Germline CDR1 and CDR2: SGHTA and FQGTGA.

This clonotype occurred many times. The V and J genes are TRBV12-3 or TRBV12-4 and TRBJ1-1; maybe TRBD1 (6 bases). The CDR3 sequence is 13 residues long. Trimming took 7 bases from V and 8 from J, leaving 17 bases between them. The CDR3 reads CASNLQGEEEAFF. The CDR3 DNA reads TGTGCCAGCAATCTACAGGGAGAGGAGGAAGCTTTCTTT.

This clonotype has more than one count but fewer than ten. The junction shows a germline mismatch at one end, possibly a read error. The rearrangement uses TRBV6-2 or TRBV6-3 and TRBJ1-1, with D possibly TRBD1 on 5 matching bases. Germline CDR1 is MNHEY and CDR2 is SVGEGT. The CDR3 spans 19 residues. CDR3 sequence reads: CASNYYPGRGVHRNTEAFF. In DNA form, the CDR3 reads TGTGCCAGCAATTACTATCCTGGACGGGGGGTTCATAGGAACACTGAAGCTTTCTTT.

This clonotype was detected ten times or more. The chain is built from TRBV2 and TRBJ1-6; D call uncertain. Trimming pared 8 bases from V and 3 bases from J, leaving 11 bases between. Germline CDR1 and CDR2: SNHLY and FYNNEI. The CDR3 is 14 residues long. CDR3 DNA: TGTGCCAGCGGACTATTCAGCTATAATTCACCCCTCCACTTT. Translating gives CASGLFSYNSPLHF.

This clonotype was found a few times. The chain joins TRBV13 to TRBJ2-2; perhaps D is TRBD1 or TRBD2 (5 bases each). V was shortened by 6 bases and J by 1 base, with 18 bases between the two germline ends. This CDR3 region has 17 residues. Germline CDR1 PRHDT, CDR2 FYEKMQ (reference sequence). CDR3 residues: CASRGTVETGNTGELFF. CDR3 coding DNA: TGTGCCAGCAGAGGGACGGTGGAGACCGGGAACACCGGGGAGCTGTTTTTT. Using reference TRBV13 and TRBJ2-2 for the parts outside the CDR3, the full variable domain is AAGVIQSPRHLIKEKRETATLKCYPIPRHDTVYWYQQGPGQDPQFLISFYEKMQSDKGSIPDRFSAQQFSDYHSELNMSSLELGDSALYFCASRGTVETGNTGELFFGEGSRLTVL.

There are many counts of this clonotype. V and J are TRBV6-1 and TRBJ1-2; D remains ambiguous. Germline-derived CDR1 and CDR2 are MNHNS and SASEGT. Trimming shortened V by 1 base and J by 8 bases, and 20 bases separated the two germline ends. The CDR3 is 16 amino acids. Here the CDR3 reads CASSEGPEVTGSGYTF. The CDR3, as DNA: TGTGCCAGCAGTGAAGGGCCTGAAGTCACCGGGTCAGGCTACACCTTC.

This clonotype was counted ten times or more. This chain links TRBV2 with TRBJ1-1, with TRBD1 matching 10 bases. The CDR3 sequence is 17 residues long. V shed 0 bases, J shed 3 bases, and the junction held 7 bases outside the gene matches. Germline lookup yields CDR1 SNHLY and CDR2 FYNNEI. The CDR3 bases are TGTGCCAGCAGTGAAGCCGAGACAGGGGGCGTGTACACTGAAGCTTTCTTT. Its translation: CASSEAETGGVYTEAFF.

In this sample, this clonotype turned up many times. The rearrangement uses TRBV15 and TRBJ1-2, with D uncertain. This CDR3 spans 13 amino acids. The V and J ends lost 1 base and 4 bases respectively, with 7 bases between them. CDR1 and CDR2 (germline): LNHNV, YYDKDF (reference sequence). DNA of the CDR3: TGTGCCACCAGCAGAGTGTTATTCTATGGCTACACCTTC. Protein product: CATSRVLFYGYTF.

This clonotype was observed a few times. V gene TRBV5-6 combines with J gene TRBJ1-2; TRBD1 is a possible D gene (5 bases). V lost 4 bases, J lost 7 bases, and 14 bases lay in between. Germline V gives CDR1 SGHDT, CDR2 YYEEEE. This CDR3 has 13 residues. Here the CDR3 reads CASSPREGVGYTF. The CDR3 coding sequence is TGTGCCAGCAGCCCGCGAGAAGGGGTTGGCTACACCTTC.

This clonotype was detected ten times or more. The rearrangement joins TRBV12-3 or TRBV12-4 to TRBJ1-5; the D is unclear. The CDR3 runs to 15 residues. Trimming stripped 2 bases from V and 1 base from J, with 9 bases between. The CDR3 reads CASSLSGPSNQPQHF. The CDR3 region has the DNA TGTGCCAGCAGTTTATCAGGACCGAGCAATCAGCCCCAGCATTTT.

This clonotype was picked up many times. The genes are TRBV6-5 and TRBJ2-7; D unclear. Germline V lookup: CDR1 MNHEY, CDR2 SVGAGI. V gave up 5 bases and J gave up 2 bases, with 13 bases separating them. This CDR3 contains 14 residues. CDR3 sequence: CASSITSSTYEQYF. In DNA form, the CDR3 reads TGTGCCAGCAGTATAACCAGTTCTACCTACGAGCAGTACTTC.

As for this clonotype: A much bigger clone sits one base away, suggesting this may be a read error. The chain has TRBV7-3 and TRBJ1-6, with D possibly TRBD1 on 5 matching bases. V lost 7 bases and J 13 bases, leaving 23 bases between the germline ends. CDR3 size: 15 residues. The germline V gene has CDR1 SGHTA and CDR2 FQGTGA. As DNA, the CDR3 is TGTGCCAGCATAGGGGATGGGCAGCGCCCTTGGCCCCTCCACTTT. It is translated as CASIGDGQRPWPLHF. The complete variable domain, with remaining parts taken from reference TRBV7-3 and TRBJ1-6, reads GAGVSQTPSNKVTEKGKYVELRCDPISGHTALYWYRQSLGQGPEFLIYFQGTGAADDSGLPNDRFFAVRPEGSVSTLKIQRTERGDSAVYLCASIGDGQRPWPLHFGNGTRLTVT.

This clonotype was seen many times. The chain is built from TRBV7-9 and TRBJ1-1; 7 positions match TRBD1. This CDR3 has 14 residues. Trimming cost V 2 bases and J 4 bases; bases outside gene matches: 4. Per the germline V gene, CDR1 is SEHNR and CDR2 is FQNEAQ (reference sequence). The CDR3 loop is CASSLMSGGTEAFF. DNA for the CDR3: TGTGCCAGCAGCTTAATGTCAGGGGGCACTGAAGCTTTCTTT.

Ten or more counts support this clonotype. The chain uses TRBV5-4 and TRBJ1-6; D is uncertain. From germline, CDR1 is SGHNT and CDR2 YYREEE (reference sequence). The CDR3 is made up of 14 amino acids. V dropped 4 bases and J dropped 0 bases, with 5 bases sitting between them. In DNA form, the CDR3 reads TGTGCCAGCAGCCCCCCCTCCTATAATTCACCCCTCCACTTT. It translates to CASSPPSYNSPLHF. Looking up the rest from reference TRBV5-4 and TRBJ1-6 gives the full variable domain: ETGVTQSPTHLIKTRGQQVTLRCSSQSGHNTVSWYQQALGQGPQFIFQYYREEENGRGNFPPRFSGLQFPNYSSELNVNALELDDSALYLCASSPPSYNSPLHFGNGTRLTVT.

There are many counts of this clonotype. The CDR3 DNA reads as TGTGCCAGCAGTGAACTCCGGACAGGGGTGGGCTACACCTTC. Protein product: CASSELRTGVGYTF. V is TRBV6-1 and J is TRBJ1-2, with TRBD1 matching over 9 bases. Trimming at V came to 2 bases and at J to 8 bases, leaving 6 bases not matched to a gene. Germline assignment: CDR1 MNHNS and CDR2 SASEGT. The CDR3 sequence is 14 residues long.

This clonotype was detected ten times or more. CDR3 DNA sequence: TGCGCCAGCAGCTTGGCCCCGGGCGGCACTGAAGCTTTCTTT. This encodes CASSLAPGGTEAFF. V is TRBV5-1 and J is TRBJ1-1, with D unclear. From germline, CDR1 is SGHRS and CDR2 YFSETQ. V lost 0 bases and J 4 bases, leaving 10 bases between the germline ends. This CDR3 contains 14 residues.

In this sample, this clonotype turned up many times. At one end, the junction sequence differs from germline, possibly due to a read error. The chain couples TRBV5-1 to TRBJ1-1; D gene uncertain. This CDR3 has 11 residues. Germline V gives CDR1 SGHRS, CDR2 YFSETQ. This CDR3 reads CASSRNTEAFF. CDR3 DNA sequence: TGTGCCAGCAGCAGGAACACTGAAGCTTTCTTT.

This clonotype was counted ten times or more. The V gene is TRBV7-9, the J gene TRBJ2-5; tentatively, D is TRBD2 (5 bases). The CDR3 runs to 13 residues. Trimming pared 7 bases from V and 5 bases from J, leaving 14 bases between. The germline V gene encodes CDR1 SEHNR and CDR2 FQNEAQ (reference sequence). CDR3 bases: TGTGCCAGCAACGTGGCGTCGGGGGAGACCCAGTACTTC. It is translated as CASNVASGETQYF.

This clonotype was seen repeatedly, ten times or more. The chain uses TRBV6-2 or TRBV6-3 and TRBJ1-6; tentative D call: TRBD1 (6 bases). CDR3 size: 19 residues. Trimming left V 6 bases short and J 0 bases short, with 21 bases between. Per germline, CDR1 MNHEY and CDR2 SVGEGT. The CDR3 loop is CASRPRRTVSSSYNSPLHF. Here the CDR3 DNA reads TGTGCCAGCAGACCCAGAAGGACAGTCTCCAGCTCCTATAATTCACCCCTCCACTTT.

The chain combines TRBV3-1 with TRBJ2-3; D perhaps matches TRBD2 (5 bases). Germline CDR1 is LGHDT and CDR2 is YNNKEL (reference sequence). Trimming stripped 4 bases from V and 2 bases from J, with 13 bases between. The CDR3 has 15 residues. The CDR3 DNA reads TGTGCCAGCAGCCCTCGGCTAGCCCCCACAGATACGCAGTATTTT. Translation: CASSPRLAPTDTQYF.

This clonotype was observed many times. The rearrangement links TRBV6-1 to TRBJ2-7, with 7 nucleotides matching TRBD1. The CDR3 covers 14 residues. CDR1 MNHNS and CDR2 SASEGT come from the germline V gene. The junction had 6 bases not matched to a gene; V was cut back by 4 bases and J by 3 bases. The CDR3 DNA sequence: TGTGCCAGCAGTGCCCGGGACAGTCTCTACGAGCAGTACTTC. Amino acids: CASSARDSLYEQYF.